Each of the 26 T cell receptor beta chains below was sequenced from the same sample in a study of blood T cells in healthy people across ages. It was with a sample-barcoded 5' primer and a J-beta primer mix that a second PCR of roughly 7 to 11 cycles was run. Each CDR3 protein is one row after TCRdb ran MiXCR on the 5' RACE reads. The table has 650,000 or so distinct CDR3 sequences, roughly half seen once. Sequencing used blood. The receptors stem from a woman at least 80 years old in good health.

This clonotype was seen just once. A clone one base away is much larger, so this may be a read error. The rearrangement joins TRBV9 to TRBJ2-1; weak D call: TRBD1 (5 bases). The CDR3 contains 13 residues. Looked up from germline, CDR1 is SGDLS and CDR2 is YYNGEE. The CDR3 is CAISVDDSNEQFF. In DNA, the CDR3 is TGTGCCATCAGCGTAGATGACAGCAATGAGCAGTTCTTC.

There are many counts of this clonotype. The chain carries TRBV20-1 and TRBJ2-5; D gene unclear. This CDR3 region has 12 residues. Germline CDR1 DFQATT, CDR2 SNEGSKA (reference sequence). Trimming took off 3 bases at V and 0 bases at J, with 5 bases between the two ends. For the CDR3, the DNA is TGCAGTGCTAGTTTTAACCAAGAGACCCAGTACTTC. Amino acids: CSASFNQETQYF.

The chain has TRBV2 and TRBJ1-2, with unresolved D. CDR1 and CDR2 (germline): SNHLY, FYNNEI. The CDR3 length is 13 residues. Trimming removed 8 bases at V and 7 bases at J, with 17 bases between. CDR3 coding DNA: TGTGCCAGCTCGGCACTAGGGATAGGTGGCTACACCTTC. Its translation: CASSALGIGGYTF.

J is TRBJ1-6 and V is TRBV21-1; TRBD1 is taken as the D call from the table, unchecked against the DNA. TRBV21-1 is described as a pseudogene. The CDR3 has 15 residues. The CDR3 loop is CASSKAGTGDSPLHF. Here the CDR3 DNA reads TGTGCCAGCAGCAAAGCGGGAACAGGGGATTCACCCCTCCACTTT.

The chain couples TRBV30 to TRBJ1-5; 8 bases map to TRBD1. Germline V CDR1 and CDR2: GTSNPN, SVGIG (reference sequence). The CDR3 contains 16 residues. With 3 bases clipped from V and 6 bases from J, the junction kept 13 bases outside the gene matches. The CDR3 sequence: CAWSPIDRGSGQPQHF. CDR3 sequence (DNA): TGTGCCTGGAGCCCCATTGACAGGGGTAGCGGTCAGCCCCAGCATTTT.

The chain links TRBV7-2 to TRBJ2-7; TRBD1 aligns across 9 bases. CDR1 is SGHTA and CDR2 is FQGNSA in the germline V gene. The CDR3 runs 15 residues. V lost 7 bases, J lost 7 bases, and 14 bases stayed unmatched. This CDR3 is CASKWDRDRDNEQYF. The CDR3 DNA reads as TGTGCCAGCAAATGGGACAGGGATCGGGACAATGAGCAGTACTTC. The complete variable domain, with remaining parts taken from reference TRBV7-2 and TRBJ2-7, reads GAGVSQSPSNKVTEKGKDVELRCDPISGHTALYWYRQSLGQGLEFLIYFQGNSAPDKSGLPSDRFSAERTGGSVSTLTIQRTQQEDSAVYLCASKWDRDRDNEQYFGPGTRLTVT.

This clonotype was seen once. A much more abundant neighbour one base away suggests this may be a read error. The rearrangement joins TRBV20-1 to TRBJ2-3; D might be TRBD2 (5 bases). The CDR3 covers 12 residues. The V gene's germline CDR1 is DFQATT and CDR2 SNEGSKA (reference sequence). CDR3 protein: CSTRASTDTQYF. CDR3 bases: TGCAGTACTAGAGCTAGCACAGATACGCAGTATTTT.

The chain uses TRBV3-1 and TRBJ1-3; perhaps TRBD1 as D (6 bases). The V and J ends lost 4 bases and 4 bases respectively, with 8 bases between them. The CDR3 is made up of 13 amino acids. CDR1 is LGHDT and CDR2 is YNNKEL in the germline V gene (reference sequence). The CDR3 region is CASSPGHGNTIYF. CDR3 DNA: TGTGCCAGCAGCCCGGGACACGGAAACACCATATATTTT. Supplemented by reference TRBV3-1 and TRBJ1-3, the full variable domain reads DTAVSQTPKYLVTQMGNDKSIKCEQNLGHDTMYWYKQDSKKFLKIMFSYNNKELIINETVPNRFSPKSPDKAHLNLHINSLELGDSAVYFCASSPGHGNTIYFGEGSWLTVV.

The CDR3 region has the DNA TGCAGTGCTAGAGATAATAGGGGAGGAGGGGGCCGGTCCTATAATTCACCCCTCCACTTT. Translating it yields CSARDNRGGGGRSYNSPLHF. The chain combines TRBV20-1 with TRBJ1-6; 7 bases line up with TRBD1. CDR3 length equals 20 residues. V lost 0 bases, J lost 1 base, and 15 bases stayed unmatched. CDR1 and CDR2 (germline): DFQATT, SNEGSKA (reference sequence).

The V and J genes are TRBV7-8 and TRBJ2-5, with D hard to call. Germline V gives CDR1 SGHVS, CDR2 FQNEAQ. This CDR3 region has 14 residues. Trimming pared 1 base from V and 11 bases from J, leaving 17 bases between. Written as DNA, the CDR3 is TGTGCCAGCAGCTTAGAACCGAACTACAATGAGCAGTACTTC. Its translation is CASSLEPNYNEQYF.

This clonotype was found many times. This chain joins TRBV12-3 or TRBV12-4 and TRBJ2-7; the match to TRBD2 covers 7 bases. The CDR3 sequence is 15 residues long. J was trimmed by 4 bases and V by 7 bases; bases with no gene match: 13. CDR3 bases: TGTGCCAGCACTCCAAGGTGGTCGGGGGGTTACGAGCAGTACTTC. Translated: CASTPRWSGGYEQYF.

The chain combines TRBV4-2 with TRBJ2-1; maybe TRBD1 (8 bases). The J call may be incorrect, as the DNA end agrees better with TRBJ2-7. The germline V gene has CDR1 LGHNA and CDR2 YNFKEQ. The CDR3 covers 17 residues. Here the CDR3 reads CASSQTGQGGFYNEQYF. The CDR3 coding sequence is TGTGCCAGCAGCCAGACCGGACAGGGAGGGTTTTACAATGAGCAGTACTTC.

V and J are TRBV30 and TRBJ1-2; perhaps TRBD1 as D (5 bases). Germline V gene data show CDR1 as GTSNPN and CDR2 as SVGIG (reference sequence). V was shortened by 5 bases and J by 6 bases, with 25 bases between the two germline ends. This CDR3 spans 16 amino acids. The CDR3 spells CAWHAGTLFSGNGYTF. CDR3 coding DNA: TGTGCCTGGCATGCCGGGACTCTCTTTAGCGGCAATGGCTACACCTTC. Full variable domain (rest looked up from reference TRBV30 and TRBJ1-2): SQTIHQWPATLVQPVGSPLSLECTVEGTSNPNLYWYRQAAGRGLQLLFYSVGIGQISSEVPQNLSASRPQDRQFILSSKKLLLSDSGFYLCAWHAGTLFSGNGYTFGSGTRLTVV.

In its sample, this clonotype was seen a few times. This CDR3 reads CASSLERGYNEQFF. CDR3 coding DNA: TGTGCCAGCAGCTTGGAACGGGGTTATAATGAGCAGTTCTTC. This sequence joins TRBV7-6 and TRBJ2-1; the D gene is possibly TRBD2 (5 bases). In germline, CDR1 is SGHVS, CDR2 FNYEAQ. V was cut by 3 bases and J by 7 bases, with 13 bases left in between. The CDR3 covers 14 residues.

As to this clonotype: A much larger clonotype is one base distant, so this may be a read error. The V and J genes are TRBV28 and TRBJ2-7, with a possible D match to TRBD2 (6 bases). The J call is uncertain, as TRBJ2-4 better fits the DNA end. The CDR3 is made up of 16 amino acids. Germline CDR1 MDHEN, CDR2 SYDVKM. The CDR3 loop reads CASAPGGRSAKNIQYF. The CDR3 DNA sequence: TGTGCCAGCGCCCCCGGGGGACGTTCGGCCAAAAACATTCAGTACTTC.

The V and J genes are TRBV20-1 and TRBJ2-7, with D tentatively TRBD2 (6 bases). The germline V and J ends were trimmed by 5 bases and 6 bases, with 23 bases remaining between them. CDR1 DFQATT and CDR2 SNEGSKA come from the germline V gene (reference sequence). The CDR3 consists of 15 residues. Written as DNA, the CDR3 is TGCAGTGCTCTCTTTACTAGCAGACCCAGGTCCGAGCAGTACTTC. This gives the protein CSALFTSRPRSEQYF.

The genes are TRBV12-3 or TRBV12-4 and TRBJ2-1, with D perhaps matching TRBD1 or TRBD2 (7 bases each). The CDR3 runs 14 residues. V shed 6 bases and J shed 15 bases, with 24 bases lying between them. Here the CDR3 DNA reads TGTGCCAGCAGACCCACTCTAGGGGGCGGGAGTCTGTTCTTC. This translates into CASRPTLGGGSLFF.

This clonotype was seen many times. This sequence joins TRBV5-1 and TRBJ2-5; the match to TRBD1 covers 8 bases. CDR1 is SGHRS and CDR2 is YFSETQ in the germline V gene. J gave up 3 bases and V 5 bases, and 6 bases lay outside the gene matches. The CDR3 runs 14 residues. CDR3 coding DNA: TGCGCCAGCAGTCTGCCAGGGGGCGAAGAGACCCAGTACTTC. Its translation: CASSLPGGEETQYF.

The rearrangement links TRBV5-1 to TRBJ2-6; D remains ambiguous. The germline CDR1 and CDR2 sequences are SGHRS and YFSETQ. The CDR3 contains 15 residues. Trimming removed 4 bases from V and 3 bases from J, with 11 bases in between. DNA for the CDR3: TGCGCCAGCAGCCGACGGTGGCATGGGGCCAACGTCCTGACTTTC. Translation: CASSRRWHGANVLTF.

This clonotype was counted at least ten times. The J gene is TRBJ2-1, the V gene TRBV20-1; a weak D match, TRBD2 (6 bases). The V and J ends lost 1 base and 4 bases respectively, with 11 bases between them. The V gene's germline CDR1 is DFQATT and CDR2 SNEGSKA (reference sequence). The CDR3 sequence is 14 residues long. CDR3 sequence reads: CSARGGTFYNEQFF. CDR3 DNA sequence: TGCAGTGCTAGAGGCGGGACTTTTTACAATGAGCAGTTCTTC.

This chain links TRBV29-1 with TRBJ2-3; D tentatively reads TRBD1 or TRBD2 (5 bases each). This CDR3 region has 14 residues. The germline V gene has CDR1 SQVTM and CDR2 ANQGSEA. V lost 4 bases, J lost 5 bases, and 16 bases lay in between. The CDR3 coding sequence is TGCAGCGTTGTAGGGGACCTACGGGGAGATACGCAGTATTTT. This translates into CSVVGDLRGDTQYF.

This sequence joins TRBV29-1 and TRBJ2-7; TRBD1 agrees at 7 bases. V shed 6 bases and J 2 bases; nucleotides not matched to a gene: 4. Looked up from germline, CDR1 is SQVTM and CDR2 is ANQGSEA. CDR3 size: 12 residues. CDR3 sequence: CSVQGSPYEQYF. For the CDR3, the DNA is TGCAGCGTACAGGGGAGCCCCTACGAGCAGTACTTC.

V gene TRBV2 combines with J gene TRBJ1-5; no definite D call. V lost 8 bases and J lost 0, with 8 bases in between. The V gene's germline CDR1 is SNHLY and CDR2 FYNNEI. The CDR3 has 13 amino acids. Here the CDR3 reads CASGVHSNQPQHF. The DNA of the CDR3 is TGTGCCAGCGGAGTACATAGCAATCAGCCCCAGCATTTT.

This clonotype was seen a single time. The chain combines TRBV5-1 with TRBJ2-3, with D hard to call. The CDR3 sequence is 14 residues long. The ends were cut back, 1 base at V and 5 bases at J, with 11 bases in the middle. Germline lookup yields CDR1 SGHRS and CDR2 YFSETQ. CDR3 sequence reads: CASSLFLSGDTQYF. For the CDR3, the DNA is TGCGCCAGCAGCTTGTTTCTTTCGGGAGATACGCAGTATTTT.

This clonotype was counted only a few times. The genes are TRBV20-1 and TRBJ2-7; 9 nucleotides match TRBD2. This CDR3 has 13 amino acids. Looked up from germline, CDR1 is DFQATT and CDR2 is SNEGSKA (reference sequence). The V segment lost 5 bases and the J segment 0 bases; nucleotides outside the gene matches: 2. The CDR3 DNA reads as TGCAGTGCTGGGCGGGGGGGCTCCTACGAGCAGTACTTC. Protein: CSAGRGGSYEQYF.

The genes are TRBV20-1 and TRBJ2-1, with TRBD2 matching 13 bases. This CDR3 contains 17 residues. Germline-derived CDR1 and CDR2 are DFQATT and SNEGSKA (reference sequence). The V and J ends lost 5 bases and 0 bases, in that order; junction bases with no gene match: 7. Written as DNA, the CDR3 is TGCAGTGCTGACGGGACTAGCGGGACTCCCTCCTACAATGAGCAGTTCTTC. It encodes CSADGTSGTPSYNEQFF.